This TCR beta chain was profiled in a study of T-cell memory formation after mild COVID-19. For the study at large: The two donors had largely donor-specific TCR clusters.

V lost 5 bases, J lost 6 bases, and 3 bases stayed unmatched. Per germline, CDR1 PRHDT and CDR2 FYEKMQ (reference sequence). There are 13 residues in the CDR3. In TCRdb, the 5' RACE reads were re-called with MiXCR into one record per CDR3 protein. This table has 80,000 to 90,000 distinct CDR3 sequences, approximately 25% appearing once. The study's findings and limits: Pre-infection memory showed some responding clones, and this suggested that cross-reactive memory joined. Proof of SARS-CoV-2 specificity was absent for the second-wave clones that crested on day 37.

This clonotype showed up just once. No antigen is known for it. The V call is TRBV13, the J call TRBJ2-7; TRBD1 aligns across 11 bases. Sequencing used PBMCs or a T cell subset sorted from them (not recorded which). This receptor was identified in a man aged 18 to 29 who had mild COVID-19 (a few samples of this study predate the infection). Cell type and time point are not known. The DNA for the CDR3 is TGTGCCAGCAGCCCCGGGACAGGGGGCGAGCAGTACGTC. Translated, it gives CASSPGTGGEQYV.